What follows is one T cell receptor (beta chain) and its context. Its target is not known. In the authors' workflow: Junction-only immunoSEQ sequences carried no quality scores, so filtering differed. Data came from immunoSEQ multiplex PCR; TCRdb stores just in-frame clones and leaves some out. V, J and clone size are taken as reported in that table, and D and trimming were inferred from the DNA itself. The sample consists of over a million clones, approximately 78% of them appearing once. The data were taken from a study of shared clonotypes between healthy human individuals. In the study overall: Serving as donors were two women and three men, whose ages spanned 18 to 49. Findings and limits, study-wide: Researchers found naive subsets generally carried larger estimated richness than memory subsets.

The TCR comes from a man between 18 and 29 years old in good health. Some clones in this sample may be carry-over from other donors' samples. Sequencing input: memory CD4+ T cells from PBMCs. Subset given: CD45RA-negative fraction.

CDR3 residues: CASSSGSSDQTQYF. The CDR3, as DNA: TGCGCCAGCAGCTCGGGGTCTTCCGACCAGACCCAGTACTTC. The chain joins TRBV5-1 to TRBJ2-5, with D perhaps matching TRBD2 (5 bases). The germline V gene encodes CDR1 SGHRS and CDR2 YFSETQ. V was cut by 3 bases and J by 6 bases, with 15 bases left in between. The CDR3 runs 14 residues. Drawing the rest from reference TRBV5-1 and TRBJ2-5, the complete variable domain is KAGVTQTPRYLIKTRGQQVTLSCSPISGHRSVSWYQQTPGQGLQFLFEYFSETQRNKGNFPGRFSGRQFSNSRSEMNVSTLELGDSALYLCASSSGSSDQTQYFGPGTRLLVL.